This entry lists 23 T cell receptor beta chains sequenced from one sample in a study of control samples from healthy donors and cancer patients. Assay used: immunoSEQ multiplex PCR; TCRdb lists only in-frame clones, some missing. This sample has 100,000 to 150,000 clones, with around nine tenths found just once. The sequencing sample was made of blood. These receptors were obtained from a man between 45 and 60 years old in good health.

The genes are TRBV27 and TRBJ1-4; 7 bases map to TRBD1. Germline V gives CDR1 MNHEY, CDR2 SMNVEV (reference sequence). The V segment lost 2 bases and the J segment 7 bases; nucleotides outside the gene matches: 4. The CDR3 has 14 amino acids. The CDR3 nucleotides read TGTGCCAGCAGTTTAACAGGGGAGGGTGAAAAACTGTTTTTT. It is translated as CASSLTGEGEKLFF.

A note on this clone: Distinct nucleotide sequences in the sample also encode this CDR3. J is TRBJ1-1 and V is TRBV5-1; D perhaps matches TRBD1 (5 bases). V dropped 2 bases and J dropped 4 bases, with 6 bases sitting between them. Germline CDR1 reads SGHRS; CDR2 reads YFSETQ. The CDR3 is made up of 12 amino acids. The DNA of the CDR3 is TGCGCCAGCAGCTTTGGGGGCACTGAAGCTTTCTTT. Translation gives CASSFGGTEAFF.

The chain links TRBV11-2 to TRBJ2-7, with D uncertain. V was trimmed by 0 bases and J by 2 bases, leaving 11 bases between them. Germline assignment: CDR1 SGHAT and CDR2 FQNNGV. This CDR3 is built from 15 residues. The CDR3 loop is CASSLDSSSTYEQYF. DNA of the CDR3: TGTGCCAGCAGCTTAGATTCCAGCTCTACCTACGAGCAGTACTTC.

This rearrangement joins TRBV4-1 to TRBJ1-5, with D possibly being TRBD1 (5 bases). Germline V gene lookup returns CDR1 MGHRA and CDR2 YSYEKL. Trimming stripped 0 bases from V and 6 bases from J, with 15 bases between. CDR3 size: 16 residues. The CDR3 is CASSQDWPGNAQPQHF. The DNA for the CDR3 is TGCGCCAGCAGCCAAGATTGGCCAGGGAATGCTCAGCCCCAGCATTTT.

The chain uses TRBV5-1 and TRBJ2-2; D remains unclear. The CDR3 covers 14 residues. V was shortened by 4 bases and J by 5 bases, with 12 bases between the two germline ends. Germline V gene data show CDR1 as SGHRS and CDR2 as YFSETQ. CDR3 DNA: TGCGCCAGCAGCGGATCGAGTAGGACCGGGGAGCTGTTTTTT. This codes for CASSGSSRTGELFF.

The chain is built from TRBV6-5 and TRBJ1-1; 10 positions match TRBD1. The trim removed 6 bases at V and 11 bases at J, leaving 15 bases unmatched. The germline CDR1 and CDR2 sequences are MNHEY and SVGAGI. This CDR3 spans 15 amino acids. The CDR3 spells CASSKTGTGVVDAFF. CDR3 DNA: TGTGCCAGCAGCAAAACCGGGACAGGGGTGGTAGATGCTTTCTTT.

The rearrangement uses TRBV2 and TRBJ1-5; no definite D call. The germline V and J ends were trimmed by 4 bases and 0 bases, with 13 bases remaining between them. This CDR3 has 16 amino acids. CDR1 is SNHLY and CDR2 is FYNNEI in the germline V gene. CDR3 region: CASSAILGDSNQPQHF. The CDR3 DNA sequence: TGTGCCAGCAGTGCCATCCTGGGAGATAGCAATCAGCCCCAGCATTTT.

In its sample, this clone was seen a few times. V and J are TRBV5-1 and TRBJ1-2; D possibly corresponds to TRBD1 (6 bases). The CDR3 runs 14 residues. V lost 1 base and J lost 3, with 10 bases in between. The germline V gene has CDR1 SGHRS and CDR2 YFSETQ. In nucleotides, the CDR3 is TGCGCCAGCAGCTTGAGCGCAGGGGACTATGGCTACACCTTC. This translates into CASSLSAGDYGYTF. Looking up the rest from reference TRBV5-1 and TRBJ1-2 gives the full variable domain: KAGVTQTPRYLIKTRGQQVTLSCSPISGHRSVSWYQQTPGQGLQFLFEYFSETQRNKGNFPGRFSGRQFSNSRSEMNVSTLELGDSALYLCASSLSAGDYGYTFGSGTRLTVV.

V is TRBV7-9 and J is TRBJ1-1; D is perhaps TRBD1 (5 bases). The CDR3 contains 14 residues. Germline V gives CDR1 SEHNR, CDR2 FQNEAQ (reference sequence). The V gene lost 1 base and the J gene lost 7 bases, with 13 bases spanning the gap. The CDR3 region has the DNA TGTGCCAGCAGCTTAGGGGGACTTAGCAGTGAAGCTTTCTTT. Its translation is CASSLGGLSSEAFF.

For the CDR3, the DNA is TGTGCCAGCAGCCACTTGACTCTCTACAATGAGCAGTTCTTC. Amino acid sequence: CASSHLTLYNEQFF. J is TRBJ2-1 and V is TRBV4-2; D is undetermined. The CDR3 sequence is 14 residues long. V was shortened by 3 bases and J by 3 bases, with 9 bases between the two germline ends. Germline values: CDR1 LGHNA, CDR2 YNFKEQ.

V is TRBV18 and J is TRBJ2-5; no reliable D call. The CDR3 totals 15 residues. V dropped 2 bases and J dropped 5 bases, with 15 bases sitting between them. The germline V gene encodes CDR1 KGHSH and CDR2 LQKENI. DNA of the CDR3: TGTGCCAGCTCACCAATGCAATCAATGGGGGAGACCCAGTACTTC. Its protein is CASSPMQSMGETQYF.

CDR3 sequence: CASSKEGTGYGELFF. The CDR3 nucleotides read TGTGCCAGCAGCAAAGAGGGGACAGGGTACGGGGAGCTGTTTTTT. This sequence joins TRBV9 and TRBJ2-2; TRBD1 aligns across 9 bases. Trimming took 4 bases from V and 7 from J; bases not matched to a gene: 8. CDR1 and CDR2 from the germline V gene are SGDLS and YYNGEE. The CDR3 contains 15 residues.

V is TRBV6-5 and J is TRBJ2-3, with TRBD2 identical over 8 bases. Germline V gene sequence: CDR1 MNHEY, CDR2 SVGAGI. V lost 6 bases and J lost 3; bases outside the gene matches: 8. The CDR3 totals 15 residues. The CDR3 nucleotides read TGTGCCAGCAGACAACGGGGGGGAAGTACAGATACGCAGTATTTT. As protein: CASRQRGGSTDTQYF.

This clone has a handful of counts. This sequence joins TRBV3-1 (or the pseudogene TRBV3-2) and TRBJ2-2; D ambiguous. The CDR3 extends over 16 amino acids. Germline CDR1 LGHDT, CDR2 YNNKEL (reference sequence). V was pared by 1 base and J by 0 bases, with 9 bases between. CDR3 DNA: TGTGCCAGCAGCCAAGTGACACCCGCGAACACCGGGGAGCTGTTTTTT. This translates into CASSQVTPANTGELFF.

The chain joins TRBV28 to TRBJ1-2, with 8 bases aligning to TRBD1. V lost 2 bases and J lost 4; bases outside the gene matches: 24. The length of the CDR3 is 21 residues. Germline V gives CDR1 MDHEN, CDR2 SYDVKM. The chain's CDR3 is CASSLGFRFSPGQEGTYGYTF. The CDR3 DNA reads TGTGCCAGCAGTTTAGGCTTCCGCTTTTCGCCGGGACAGGAAGGTACCTATGGCTACACCTTC.

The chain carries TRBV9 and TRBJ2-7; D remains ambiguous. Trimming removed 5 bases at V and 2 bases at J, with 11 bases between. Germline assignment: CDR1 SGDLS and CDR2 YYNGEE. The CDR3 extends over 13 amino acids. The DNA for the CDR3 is TGTGCCAGCAGTCAGACACCTACCTACGAGCAGTACTTC. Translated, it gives CASSQTPTYEQYF. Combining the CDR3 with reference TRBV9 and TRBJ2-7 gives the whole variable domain DSGVTQTPKHLITATGQRVTLRCSPRSGDLSVYWYQQSLDQGLQFLIQYYNGEERAKGNILERFSAQQFPDLHSELNLSSLELGDSALYFCASSQTPTYEQYFGPGTRLTVT.

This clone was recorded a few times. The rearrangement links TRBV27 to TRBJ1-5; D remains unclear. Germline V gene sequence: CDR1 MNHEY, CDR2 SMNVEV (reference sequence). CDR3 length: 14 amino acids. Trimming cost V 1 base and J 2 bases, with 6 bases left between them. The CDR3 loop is CASSLWGRNQPQHF. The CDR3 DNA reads TGTGCCAGCAGTTTATGGGGTCGCAATCAGCCCCAGCATTTT.

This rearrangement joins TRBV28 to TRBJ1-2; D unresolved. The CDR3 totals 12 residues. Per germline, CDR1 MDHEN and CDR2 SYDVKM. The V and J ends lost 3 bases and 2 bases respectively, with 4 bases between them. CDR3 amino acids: CASSFQNYGYTF. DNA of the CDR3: TGTGCCAGCAGTTTCCAAAACTATGGCTACACCTTC.

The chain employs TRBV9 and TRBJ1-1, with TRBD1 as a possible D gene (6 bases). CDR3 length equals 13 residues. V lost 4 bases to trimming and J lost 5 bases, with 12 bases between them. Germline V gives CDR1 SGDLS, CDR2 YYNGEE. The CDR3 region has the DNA TGTGCCAGCAGCACCGAGGGGGGGACTGAAGCTTTCTTT. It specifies CASSTEGGTEAFF.

This CDR3 reads CSVLSDVGGEQYF. Written as DNA, the CDR3 is TGCAGCGTTCTATCGGACGTCGGGGGGGAGCAGTACTTC. J is TRBJ2-7 and V is TRBV29-1; 7 bases line up with TRBD2. Losses at the gene ends were 5 bases for V and 7 bases for J; bases not matched to a gene: 11. Per germline, CDR1 SQVTM and CDR2 ANQGSEA. The CDR3 is made up of 13 amino acids.

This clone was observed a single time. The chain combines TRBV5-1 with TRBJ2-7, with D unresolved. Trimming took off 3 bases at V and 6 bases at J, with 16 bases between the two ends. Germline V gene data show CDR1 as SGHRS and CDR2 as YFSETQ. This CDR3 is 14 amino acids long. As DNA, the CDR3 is TGCGCCAGCAGCTCGATAGACGCACGTAGCGAGCAGTACTTC. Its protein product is CASSSIDARSEQYF.

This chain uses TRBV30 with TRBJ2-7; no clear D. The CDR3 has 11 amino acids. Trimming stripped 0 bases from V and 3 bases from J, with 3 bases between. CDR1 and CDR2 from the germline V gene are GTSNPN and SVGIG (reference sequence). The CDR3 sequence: CAWSVSYEQYF. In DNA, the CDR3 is TGTGCCTGGAGTGTGAGCTACGAGCAGTACTTC.

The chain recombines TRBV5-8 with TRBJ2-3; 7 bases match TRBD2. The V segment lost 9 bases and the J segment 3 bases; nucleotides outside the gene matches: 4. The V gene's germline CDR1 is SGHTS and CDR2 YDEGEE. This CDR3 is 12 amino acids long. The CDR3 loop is CANVGGTDTQYF. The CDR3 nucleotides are TGTGCCAACGTGGGGGGGACAGATACGCAGTATTTT. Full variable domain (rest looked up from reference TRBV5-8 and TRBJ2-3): EAGVTQSPTHLIKTRGQQATLRCSPISGHTSVYWYQQALGLGLQFLLWYDEGEERNRGNFPPRFSGRQFPNYSSELNVNALELEDSALYLCANVGGTDTQYFGPGTRLTVL.